This T cell receptor (beta chain) was obtained from a study of blood T cell repertoires in COVID-19 (dated by TCRdb to about 2020). Study-level background: Samples covering the acute and convalescent phases of COVID-19 were provided by collaborators in the United States, Italy and Spain. The prospective study material was composed of cDNA or gDNA derived from T cells, B-cell-depleted T cells, or PBMCs. Subjects who had been exposed to COVID-19, were actively infected with it, or had recovered from it provided the deeply sampled blood TCRbeta repertoires that made up the dataset. The repertoires were released in a freely available public database intended as a resource for research on the immune response to SARS-CoV-2. Samples were obtained from the ongoing ImmuneRACE study (first 160 participants) and from 950 to 1,500 subjects provided by 6 global collaborators. A de-identified subject ID, COVID-19 status, age in years and sex were almost always included in the sample metadata. Where available, HLA class I and class II types were taken from metadata supplied by the sample provider and were not determined by assay-based typing.

In the prospective study, participants were roughly 18 to 100 years old, resided in about 25 geographic areas of the United States, and were enrolled through a virtual design. In the prospective study, cohorts were assigned on the basis of participant-reported clinical history obtained from a screening survey and a study questionnaire. Each participant in the prospective study had whole blood, serum and a nasopharyngeal or oropharyngeal swab collected by mobile phlebotomists. Additional blood draws and questionnaires over an approximately two-month period could optionally be provided by prospective study participants. Before DNA extraction, blood samples from the prospective study were shipped at room temperature or frozen. A distance of 11 bases separates the germline ends of V and J, which lose 8 bases and 0 bases respectively. The CDR3, from cysteine to phenylalanine, totals 14 residues. Of all the DNA, just the CDR3 is kept, 42 bases in frame from base 1. CDR1 and CDR2, looked up from the germline V gene (reference sequence), are MNHEY and SMNVEV.

In regard to this clone: Its antigen is currently not known. The sample holds no much larger clone one base away, and base qualities are not on file.

Broad study findings and their caveats: The quantity of clinical and demographic metadata differed by source and by participant and was supplied without curation.

TCRbeta CDR3 regions were amplified from genomic DNA using the immunoSEQ Assay, a bias-controlled multiplex PCR. On the authors' methods: Nucleated cell counts per sample were estimated from amplification of reference gene primers within the assay. Sequence reads were collapsed and filtered to measure the absolute abundance of every unique TCRbeta CDR3 rearrangement. For each sample, productive Simpson clonality was calculated by taking the square root of Simpson's diversity index across productive rearrangements. Drawn from immuneACCESS, this table holds only the in-frame rearrangements with V and J called that TCRdb kept. Clones are partly lost; checked studies trace under half to an unresolved V gene and leave the rest unexplained. V and J calls and clone size are those listed in that table; D and trimming were worked out from the DNA. Present in this sample are 250,000 to 300,000 clones, about 90% of which were seen just once. 1.2% of the sample lies in the top ten.

The material sequenced was PBMCs or T cells enriched from blood (not recorded which). The origin of this receptor is a human donor in a cohort exposed to, infected with or recovered from COVID-19 (not recorded which). The donor label of this sample is uncertain. The chain employs TRBV27 and TRBJ1-5; the D gene remains uncertain. The nucleotides are TGTGCCAGCGGGAGGTACTATAGCAATCAGCCCCAGCATTTT. This sequence encodes CASGRYYSNQPQHF.